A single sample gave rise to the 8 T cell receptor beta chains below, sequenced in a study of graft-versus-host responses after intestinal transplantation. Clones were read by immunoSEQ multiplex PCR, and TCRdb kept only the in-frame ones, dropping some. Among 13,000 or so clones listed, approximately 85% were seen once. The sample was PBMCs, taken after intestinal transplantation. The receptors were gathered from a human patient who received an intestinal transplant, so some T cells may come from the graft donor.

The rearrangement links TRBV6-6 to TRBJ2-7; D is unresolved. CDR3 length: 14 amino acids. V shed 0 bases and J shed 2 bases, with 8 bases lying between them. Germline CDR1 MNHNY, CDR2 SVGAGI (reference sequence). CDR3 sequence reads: CASSYSKKTYEQYF. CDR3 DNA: TGTGCCAGCAGTTACTCGAAAAAGACCTACGAGCAGTACTTC.

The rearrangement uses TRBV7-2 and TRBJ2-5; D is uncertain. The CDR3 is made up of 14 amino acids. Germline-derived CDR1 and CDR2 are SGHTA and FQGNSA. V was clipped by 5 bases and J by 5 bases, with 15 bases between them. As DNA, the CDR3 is TGTGCCAGCAGCCCCGCCACCGGGTCGGAGACCCAGTACTTC. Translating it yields CASSPATGSETQYF.

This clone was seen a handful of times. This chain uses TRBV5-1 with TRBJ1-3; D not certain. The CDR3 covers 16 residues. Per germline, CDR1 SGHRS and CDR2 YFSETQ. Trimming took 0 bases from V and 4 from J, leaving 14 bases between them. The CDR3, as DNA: TGCGCCAGCAGCTTGGCCGACAATCTACGAGGAAACACCATATATTTT. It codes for CASSLADNLRGNTIYF.

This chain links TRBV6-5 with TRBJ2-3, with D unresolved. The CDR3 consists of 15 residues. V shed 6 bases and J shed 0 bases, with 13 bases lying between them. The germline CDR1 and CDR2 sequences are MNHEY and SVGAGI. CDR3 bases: TGTGCCAGCAGCCTCGACCACTCTAGCACAGATACGCAGTATTTT. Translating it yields CASSLDHSSTDTQYF.

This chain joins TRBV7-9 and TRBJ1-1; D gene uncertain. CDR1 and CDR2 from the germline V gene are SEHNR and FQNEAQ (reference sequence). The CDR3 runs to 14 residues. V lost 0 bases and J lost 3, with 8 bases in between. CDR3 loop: CASSLASGDTEAFF. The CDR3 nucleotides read TGTGCCAGCAGCTTAGCGTCAGGAGACACTGAAGCTTTCTTT. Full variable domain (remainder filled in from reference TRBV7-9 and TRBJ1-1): DTGVSQNPRHKITKRGQNVTFRCDPISEHNRLYWYRQTLGQGPEFLTYFQNEAQLEKSRLLSDRFSAERPKGSFSTLEIQRTEQGDSAMYLCASSLASGDTEAFFGQGTRLTVV.

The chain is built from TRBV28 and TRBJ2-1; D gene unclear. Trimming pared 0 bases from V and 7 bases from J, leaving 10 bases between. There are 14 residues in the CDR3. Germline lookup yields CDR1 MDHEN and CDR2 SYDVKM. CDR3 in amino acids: CASSLWQSTNEQFF. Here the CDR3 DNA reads TGTGCCAGCAGTTTATGGCAGTCGACAAATGAGCAGTTCTTC.

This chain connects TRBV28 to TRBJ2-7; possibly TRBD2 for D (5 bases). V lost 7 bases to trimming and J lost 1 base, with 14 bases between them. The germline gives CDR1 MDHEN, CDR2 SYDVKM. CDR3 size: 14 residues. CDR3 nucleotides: TGTGCCAGCATCGCCAGCGGCATTTCCTACGAGCAGTACTTC. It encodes CASIASGISYEQYF.

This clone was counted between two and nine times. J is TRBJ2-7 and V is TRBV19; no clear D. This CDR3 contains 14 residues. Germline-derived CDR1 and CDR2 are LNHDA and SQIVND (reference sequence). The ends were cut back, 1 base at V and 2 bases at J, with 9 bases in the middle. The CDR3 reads CASSIGPTAYEQYF. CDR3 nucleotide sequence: TGTGCCAGTAGTATAGGCCCAACCGCCTACGAGCAGTACTTC.